This T cell receptor beta chain was sequenced in a study of shared clonotypes between healthy human individuals. Trimming stripped 7 bases from V and 5 bases from J, with 15 bases between. Germline V CDR1 and CDR2: LNHDA, SQIVND (reference sequence). The CDR3 is 14 residues long. Approximately 210 ng DNA, tens of thousands of T cell genomes, went into each sorted-subset replicate PCR. Method: immunoSEQ multiplex PCR; TCRdb's copy keeps in-frame clones and lacks some. The sample has 850,000 to 1,100,000 clones, about 80% seen once. The chain has TRBV19 and TRBJ2-1; D may be TRBD2 (6 bases). The receptor's source is a man aged 18-30 years in good health. Some clones in this sample may be carry-over from other donors' samples. Sequencing was performed on memory CD4+ T cells from PBMCs. Subset defined: CD45RA-negative fraction. CDR3: CASKMGGSDNEQFF. The CDR3, as DNA: TGTGCCAGTAAAATGGGGGGTTCCGACAATGAGCAGTTCTTC.